Below, 21 T cell receptor beta chains from the same sample are listed, as sequenced in a study of technical replicates of blood from a few donors. The data were produced by immunoSEQ multiplex PCR, yet TCRdb's version contains in-frame clones alone and is incomplete. This sample carries roughly 69,000 clones, 95% to 98% of them seen once, and the ten largest clones take approximately 0.26%. The sample consisted of T cells isolated from PBMCs. Source of these receptors: a human donor in good health.

J is TRBJ2-1 and V is TRBV11-3; 7 nucleotides match TRBD2. CDR1 and CDR2 from the germline V gene are SGHNT and YENEEA. The CDR3 totals 16 residues. J lost 7 bases, V lost 0 bases, and 9 bases had no gene match. CDR3 DNA: TGTGCCAGCAGCTTAGAACTTCGGGAGGTTCAAAATGAGCAGTTCTTC. This translates into CASSLELREVQNEQFF.

J is TRBJ2-3 and V is TRBV11-2, with 7 bases aligning to TRBD2. With V trimmed by 3 bases and J by 3 bases, 6 bases remained unmatched. The V gene's germline CDR1 is SGHAT and CDR2 FQNNGV. The CDR3 covers 15 residues. The CDR3 loop reads CASSFAGDLTDTQYF. The CDR3, as DNA: TGTGCCAGCAGCTTCGCGGGAGATTTAACAGATACGCAGTATTTT.

The chain carries TRBV9 and TRBJ2-7; 7 nucleotides match TRBD1. Germline assignment: CDR1 SGDLS and CDR2 YYNGEE. Unmatched junction bases numbered 3, after V lost 0 bases and J lost 3 bases. The CDR3 has 14 amino acids. The CDR3 DNA is TGTGCCAGCAGCGTAGTTCAGGGGGACTACGAGCAGTACTTC. The encoded protein is CASSVVQGDYEQYF.

V is TRBV29-1 and J is TRBJ1-1; TRBD1 matches 7 bases. J lost 0 bases, V lost 7 bases, and 2 bases had no gene match. From germline, CDR1 is SQVTM and CDR2 ANQGSEA. The CDR3 covers 12 residues. The CDR3 nucleotides read TGCAGCGGGGGACAGTTGAACACTGAAGCTTTCTTT. Translation gives CSGGQLNTEAFF.

The CDR3 loop is CASSLRTHSNQPQHF. Here the CDR3 DNA reads TGTGCCAGCAGTTTAAGGACACATAGCAATCAGCCCCAGCATTTT. The chain combines TRBV27 with TRBJ1-5; D is possibly TRBD1 (5 bases). Germline CDR1 MNHEY, CDR2 SMNVEV (reference sequence). The CDR3 runs to 15 residues. Trimming took 2 bases from V and 0 from J, leaving 8 bases between them.

The V and J genes are TRBV6-1 and TRBJ1-2, with TRBD1 identical over 11 bases. The CDR3 sequence is 15 residues long. Germline V gives CDR1 MNHNS, CDR2 SASEGT. V was clipped by 10 bases and J by 3 bases; unmatched bases: 10. CDR3 in DNA: TGTGCCATAAGGGACAGGGGGATTCGAGACTATGGCTACACCTTC. This codes for CAIRDRGIRDYGYTF.

This chain connects TRBV2 to TRBJ2-6; D is ambiguous. Germline V lookup: CDR1 SNHLY, CDR2 FYNNEI. V dropped 0 bases and J dropped 2 bases, with 8 bases sitting between them. This CDR3 is 16 amino acids long. The CDR3 protein is CASSEARQTGANVLTF. DNA of the CDR3: TGTGCCAGCAGTGAAGCGCGGCAGACTGGGGCCAACGTCCTGACTTTC. The variable domain in full, completed from reference TRBV2 and TRBJ2-6, reads EPEVTQTPSHQVTQMGQEVILRCVPISNHLYFYWYRQILGQKVEFLVSFYNNEISEKSEIFDDQFSVERPDGSNFTLKIRSTKLEDSAMYFCASSEARQTGANVLTFGAGSRLTVL.

The gene calls are TRBV11-3 and TRBJ2-5, with D perhaps TRBD1 (6 bases). Looked up from germline, CDR1 is SGHNT and CDR2 is YENEEA. The CDR3 spans 14 residues. V shed 4 bases and J shed 7 bases, with 16 bases lying between them. The CDR3 here is CASSSTGPGATQYF. DNA for the CDR3: TGTGCCAGCAGCTCGACAGGACCTGGGGCGACCCAGTACTTC.

This chain links TRBV20-1 with TRBJ2-5, with no clear D. Trimming stripped 5 bases from V and 5 bases from J, with 9 bases between. The CDR3 is made up of 11 amino acids. Germline CDR1 DFQATT, CDR2 SNEGSKA (reference sequence). The CDR3 sequence is CSALNRETQYF. As DNA, the CDR3 is TGCAGTGCTCTAAATCGGGAGACCCAGTACTTC.

The V gene is TRBV21-1, the J gene TRBJ2-3; the D call TRBD1 from the table was never checked on the DNA. TRBV21-1 is a listed pseudogene. The CDR3 loop spans 15 amino acids. CDR3 coding DNA: TGTGCCAGCAGCAAAAGGGGCAGGGTCACAGATACGCAGTATTTT. Translating it yields CASSKRGRVTDTQYF.

This chain links TRBV6-5 with TRBJ1-5; 7 nucleotides match TRBD1. The CDR3 is made up of 14 amino acids. CDR1 is MNHEY, CDR2 SVGAGI, per germline. V was pared by 2 bases and J by 7 bases, with 5 bases of the junction left unmatched. As DNA, the CDR3 is TGTGCCAGCAGTTACAGGGGGCCGGGACAGCCCCAGCATTTT. Protein: CASSYRGPGQPQHF.

This clone showed up just once. The DNA for the CDR3 is TGTGCCAGGCGAACAGGGAATGGAACTGAAGCTTTCTTT. It specifies CARRTGNGTEAFF. The rearrangement links TRBV19 to TRBJ1-1, with D possibly matching TRBD1 (6 bases). This CDR3 comprises 13 residues. Trimming took 9 bases from V and 5 from J, leaving 16 bases between them. CDR1 and CDR2 from the germline V gene are LNHDA and SQIVND (reference sequence).

This chain uses TRBV4-3 with TRBJ1-5; 9 nucleotides match TRBD1. Germline V gene data show CDR1 as LGHNA and CDR2 as YSLEER. With 0 bases clipped from V and 6 bases from J, the junction kept 6 bases outside the gene matches. There are 16 residues in the CDR3. The CDR3 region has the DNA TGCGCCAGCAGCCAAGAAATACGGGACAGGGTTCAGCCCCAGCATTTT. This gives the protein CASSQEIRDRVQPQHF.

This chain joins TRBV9 and TRBJ1-5; 12 bases line up with TRBD1. The CDR3 covers 13 residues. V was clipped by 7 bases and J by 7 bases; unmatched bases: 3. Looked up from germline, CDR1 is SGDLS and CDR2 is YYNGEE. For the CDR3, the DNA is TGTGCCAGCGGGACAGGGGGCGGGCAGCCCCAGCATTTT. Protein sequence: CASGTGGGQPQHF.

V is TRBV5-1 and J is TRBJ2-2; 14 nucleotides agree with TRBD2. The CDR3 has 18 amino acids. Germline V gene data show CDR1 as SGHRS and CDR2 as YFSETQ. The V and J ends lost 0 bases and 7 bases, in that order; junction bases with no gene match: 8. As DNA, the CDR3 is TGCGCCAGCAGCTTGGGGACTAGCGGGAGGTCCCAGGACGGGGAGCTGTTTTTT. It translates to CASSLGTSGRSQDGELFF.

The gene calls are TRBV18 and TRBJ2-3, with 9 nucleotides matching TRBD1. With 3 bases clipped from V and 2 bases from J, the junction kept 6 bases outside the gene matches. The CDR3 is 16 amino acids. Germline V gene lookup returns CDR1 KGHSH and CDR2 LQKENI. The CDR3 is CASSPEDRGVTDTQYF. CDR3 in DNA: TGTGCCAGCTCACCCGAGGACAGGGGCGTCACAGATACGCAGTATTTT.

This chain connects TRBV29-1 to TRBJ2-3; D perhaps matches TRBD1 (5 bases). The CDR3 consists of 15 residues. Germline loops: CDR1 SQVTM, CDR2 ANQGSEA. Trimming pared 3 bases from V and 5 bases from J, leaving 18 bases between. CDR3 in amino acids: CSVEKQDAQVDTQYF. The CDR3 DNA is TGCAGCGTTGAGAAACAGGACGCTCAAGTAGATACGCAGTATTTT.

The rearrangement links TRBV27 to TRBJ2-1; 7 nucleotides line up with TRBD1. In germline, CDR1 is MNHEY, CDR2 SMNVEV (reference sequence). The length of the CDR3 is 15 residues. V dropped 5 bases and J dropped 7; count of bases not matched to a gene: 11. For the CDR3, the DNA is TGTGCCAGCAGTCCTCAGACAGGGCTTCGGAATGAGCAGTTCTTC. Translated, it gives CASSPQTGLRNEQFF.

The chain is built from TRBV7-9 and TRBJ1-1, with unresolved D. CDR3 length: 16 amino acids. V was clipped by 1 base and J by 1 base, with 13 bases between them. The germline V gene encodes CDR1 SEHNR and CDR2 FQNEAQ (reference sequence). Here the CDR3 reads CASSLGAGSGNTEAFF. The CDR3 bases are TGTGCCAGCAGCTTAGGCGCAGGCTCAGGGAACACTGAAGCTTTCTTT. The full variable domain, completed using reference TRBV7-9 and TRBJ1-1, is DTGVSQNPRHKITKRGQNVTFRCDPISEHNRLYWYRQTLGQGPEFLTYFQNEAQLEKSRLLSDRFSAERPKGSFSTLEIQRTEQGDSAMYLCASSLGAGSGNTEAFFGQGTRLTVV.

The gene calls are TRBV11-2 and TRBJ2-4; D perhaps matches TRBD2 (7 bases). The ends were cut back, 7 bases at V and 8 bases at J, with 27 bases in the middle. Germline values: CDR1 SGHAT, CDR2 FQNNGV. The CDR3 sequence is 17 residues long. The CDR3 DNA reads TGTGCCAGCACCACCCCCAAGGGGGGACACCGGGGGGACATTCAGTACTTC. This codes for CASTTPKGGHRGDIQYF.

The chain has TRBV6-1 and TRBJ1-3; D gene ambiguous. V shed 4 bases and J shed 0 bases, with 19 bases lying between them. Germline V gene sequence: CDR1 MNHNS, CDR2 SASEGT. The CDR3 is 18 amino acids. The CDR3, as DNA: TGTGCCAGCAGTGGGGCCTGGTCTTACAGTCTCTCTGGAAACACCATATATTTT. Its protein is CASSGAWSYSLSGNTIYF.